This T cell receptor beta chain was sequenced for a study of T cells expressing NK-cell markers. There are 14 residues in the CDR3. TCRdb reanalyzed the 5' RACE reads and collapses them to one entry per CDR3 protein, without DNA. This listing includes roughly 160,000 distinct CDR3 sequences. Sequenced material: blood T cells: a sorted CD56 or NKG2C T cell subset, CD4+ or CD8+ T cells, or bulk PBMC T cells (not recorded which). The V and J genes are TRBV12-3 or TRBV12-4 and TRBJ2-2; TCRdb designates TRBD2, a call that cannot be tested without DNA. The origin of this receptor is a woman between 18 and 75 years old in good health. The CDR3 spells CASSLGGSLGELFF.